The clone carrying this T cell receptor (beta chain) was detected a few times. Its target is unknown. There are 13 residues in the CDR3. The V and J ends lost 4 bases and 4 bases respectively, with 9 bases between them. Per the germline V gene, CDR1 is SGHTA and CDR2 is FQGNSA. The sample is drawn from a study of T-cell memory formation after mild COVID-19. Whole-study context: Clusters of TCRs were largely donor specific.

TCRdb reprocessed the 5' RACE reads with MiXCR, giving one entry per CDR3 protein. Counted here are about half a million distinct CDR3 sequences, 18% occurring once; the ten biggest clones make up 9% to 15%. Overall study findings and caveats: For contracting clones, CD4+ ones sat mainly in CM and EM, CD8+ in EMRA. SARS-CoV-2 specificity of second-wave clones peaking day 37 was unconfirmed.

The V and J genes are TRBV7-2 and TRBJ2-3; no clear D. Sequenced input: PBMCs or a T cell subset sorted from them (not recorded which). The TCR originated in an adult woman who had mild COVID-19 (a few samples of this study predate the infection). Cell type and time point are not known. The CDR3 coding sequence is TGTGCCAGCAGCTCAGACACTGCAGATACGCAGTATTTT. Translating gives CASSSDTADTQYF.